Here is one T cell receptor (beta chain) with its context. The antigen is undetermined. Trimming took off 0 bases at V and 2 bases at J, with 11 bases between the two ends. This CDR3 has 15 residues. Germline values: CDR1 KGHSH, CDR2 LQKENI. This sample is drawn from a study of shared clonotypes between healthy human individuals. Study-wide points: Genetic and exposure-history diversity was limited by the few donors.

How the authors handled the data: Quality scores were absent from the junction-only immunoSEQ sequences, so filtering differed. Produced via immunoSEQ multiplex PCR; TCRdb's table is partial and in-frame only. The V and J calls and the clone size are those of that table, but D and trimming were determined from the DNA. The sample records 2.5 million or so clones, about 92% being singletons. The sequencing input was naive CD4+ T cells sorted from blood. Subset noted: CD45RA+ positively selected. The receptor was derived from a man aged 18 to 30 in good health. The V and J genes are TRBV18 and TRBJ2-7, with unresolved D. The CDR3, as DNA: TGTGCCAGCTCACCACCCGGCAGGAGCCCCTACGAGCAGTACTTC. This gives the protein CASSPPGRSPYEQYF.